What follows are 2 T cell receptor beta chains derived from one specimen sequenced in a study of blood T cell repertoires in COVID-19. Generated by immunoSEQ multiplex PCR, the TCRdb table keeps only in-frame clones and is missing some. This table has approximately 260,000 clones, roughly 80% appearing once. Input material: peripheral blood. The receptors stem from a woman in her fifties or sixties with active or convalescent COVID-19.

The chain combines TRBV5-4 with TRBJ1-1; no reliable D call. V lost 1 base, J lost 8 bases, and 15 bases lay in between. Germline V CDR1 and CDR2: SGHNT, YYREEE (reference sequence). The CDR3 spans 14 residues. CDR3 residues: CASSLSPQAREAFF. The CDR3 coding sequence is TGTGCCAGCAGCTTGTCCCCCCAGGCCCGGGAAGCTTTCTTT.

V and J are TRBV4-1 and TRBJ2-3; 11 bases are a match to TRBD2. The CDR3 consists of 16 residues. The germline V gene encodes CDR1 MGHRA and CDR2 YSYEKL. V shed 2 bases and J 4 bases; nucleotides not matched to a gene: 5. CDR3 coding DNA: TGCGCCAGCAGCCAATTTAGCGGGGGGGCCTCAGATACGCAGTATTTT. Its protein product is CASSQFSGGASDTQYF.